This T cell receptor beta chain was sequenced during a study of early T cells in non-severe SARS-CoV-2 infection (dated by TCRdb to about 2021). With regard to the full study: Because TCR sequencing relied on bulk RNA taken from unsorted whole blood, pairing of alpha and beta chains was not possible. On the study overall, not on this receptor specifically: VDJdb matching was skewed toward anti-spike CD8 responses, so virus-specific expansions were likely underestimated and private and CD4 specificities were missed.

This clonotype was seen only a few times. It has no known antigen specificity. Nothing much larger sits one base from this clone, and base qualities are not available. A case-control design nested within a healthcare worker cohort in London, UK, was used, with weekly nasopharyngeal swab PCR tests and blood sampling performed. Between 23 and 31 March 2020, the week of the UK lockdown, healthcare workers were enrolled and then followed up weekly for as long as 16 weeks. Library construction relied on 5' RACE. Sequenced on a NextSeq 500. To correct for sequencing error and PCR bias, the TCR library protocol tagged individual cDNA molecules with unique molecular identifiers. Both TCR alpha and beta chains were sequenced, and tight co-correlation was observed between alpha and beta sequence abundances in each sample. In the source study's methods: V gene, J gene and CDR3 annotation of TCR sequences was performed with Decombinator V4. TCRs were defined as expanded if a significant change between any two time points was detected under a Poisson model with p below 0.0001. TCR abundances were normalised to the total number of TCRs sequenced in each sample and reported as counts per million. TRAV1-2 paired with TRAJ12, TRAJ20 or TRAJ33 defined MAIT TCRs, while TRAV10 paired with TRAJ18 defined iNKT TCRs. A search of VDJdb, accessed on 1 November 2021, was run for TCRs annotated to CMV, EBV and SARS-CoV-2, with TCRs annotated for multiple antigens excluded. In TCRdb, the public reads were trimmed at Q25 with fastp and aligned with MiXCR, with productive beta chains retained. Each CDR3 protein appears once, grouped with its most common genes and DNA. TCRdb, not the authors, supplied the V and J calls. This sample holds 40,000 to 60,000 distinct CDR3 sequences; 6.5% to 9.5% were observed only once. Of the sample, 5.8% falls within the top ten clones.

V sheds 4 bases and J sheds 4 bases, leaving 13 bases between their ends. The germline V gene yields KGHSH for CDR1 and LQKENI for CDR2. The CDR3 runs 15 amino acids, cysteine and phenylalanine included. Only the CDR3 region is kept as DNA, spanning 45 bases read in frame from base 1. The rearranged segments are TRBV18 and TRBJ2-2; tentative D gene TRBD1, with 6 bases matching. This TCR was recovered from an adult who was a healthcare worker with PCR-confirmed SARS-CoV-2 infection or an uninfected control (not recorded which). Sequenced input: whole blood. Here the CDR3 is given as CASSLGQIRTGELFF. The nucleotide sequence is TGTGCCAGCTCACTAGGACAGATTCGCACCGGGGAGCTGTTTTTT.